This T cell receptor beta chain was documented in a study of T cell repertoires in cytomegalovirus infection (dated by TCRdb to 2018 to 2020). Study-level background: The peptide stimulations were aimed at well-studied HLA-B-restricted epitopes as well as recently identified HLA-C-restricted CMV epitopes, whose presentation resists viral immunomodulation. Donor HLA type was relevant to the analysis, because carriage of CMV infection together with the matching HLA type was indicated by public TCR beta signatures.

Study-wide findings and limitations: The ex vivo response was dominated by HLA-C-restricted CMV-specific TCR beta clonotypes, which also provided the single most frequent clonotype in two of eight donors. Carriers of CMV infection plus the relevant HLA type were discriminated by the cumulative frequency of public TCR beta family members in the study cohort and in an independent 352-donor cohort.

The run used an Illumina HiSeq 1500. In-frame beta chains were kept once TCRdb had trimmed the public reads at Q25 with fastp and called clones with MiXCR. Identical CDR3 proteins give one entry, which carries the most common genes and DNA. For this sample there are roughly 110,000 distinct CDR3 sequences; 30% to 35% appear just once. Less than 45% of the sample is in the top ten clones. CDR1 MNHEY and CDR2 SMNVEV were looked up in the germline V gene (reference sequence). The CDR3 runs 15 residues from the cysteine to the phenylalanine. CDR3 DNA is the only sequence kept; it has 45 bases, read in frame from the first base. Trimming takes 2 bases off V and 4 bases off J; junction bases not matched to a gene: 7. What this sample's treatment or condition label stands for: in vitro stimulation with specific CMV peptide epitopes to enrich CMV-specific T cells. This clonotype was found a few times. Its antigen specificity is not known. No base qualities exist here, and no much larger clone lies one base off it.

The TCR comes from a human donor in good health (CMV status not recorded). Some clones in this sample may be carry-over from other donors' samples. This chain joins TRBV27 to TRBJ1-2; 7 junctional bases match TRBD1. Specimen: CD8+ T cells from cultured PBMCs, collected from culture after CMV antigen stimulation. At the DNA level, the sequence is TGTGCCAGCAGTTTACCGCAGGGGGTTCCCTATGGCTACACCTTC. Translated, it reads CASSLPQGVPYGYTF.